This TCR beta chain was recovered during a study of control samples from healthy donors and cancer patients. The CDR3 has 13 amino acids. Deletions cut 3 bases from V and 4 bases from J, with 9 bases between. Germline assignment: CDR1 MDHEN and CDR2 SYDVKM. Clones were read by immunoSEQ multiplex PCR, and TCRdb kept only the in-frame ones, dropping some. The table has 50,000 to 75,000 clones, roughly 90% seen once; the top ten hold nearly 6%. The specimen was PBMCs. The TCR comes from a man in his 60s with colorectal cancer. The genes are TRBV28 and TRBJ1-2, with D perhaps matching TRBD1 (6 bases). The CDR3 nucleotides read TGTGCCAGCAGTTTCGACAGGCGCTATGGCTACACCTTC. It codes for CASSFDRRYGYTF.